These 12 T cell receptor beta chains share one sample of origin, sequenced in a study of control samples from healthy donors and cancer patients. Clones were sequenced by immunoSEQ multiplex PCR, and TCRdb holds only the in-frame ones, with some missing. Here the sample spans under 130,000 clones, 83% being singletons. The sequencing input was blood. These receptors came from a woman aged 50 to 60 in good health.

J is TRBJ1-6 and V is TRBV3-1 (or the pseudogene TRBV3-2); 8 bases line up with TRBD1. Germline-derived CDR1 and CDR2 are LGHDT and YNNKEL (reference sequence). V gave up 3 bases and J gave up 8 bases; unmatched junction bases: 9. The CDR3 has 16 amino acids. The CDR3 is CASSQTIGTGDSPLHF. The CDR3, as DNA: TGTGCCAGCAGCCAGACGATCGGGACAGGTGATTCACCCCTCCACTTT.

The chain carries TRBV11-3 and TRBJ1-2; 7 bases match TRBD1. Germline V lookup: CDR1 SGHNT, CDR2 YENEEA. The V gene end was trimmed by 2 bases and the J gene end by 6 bases; junction bases not matched to a gene: 3. The CDR3 contains 13 residues. CDR3 loop: CASSLLGGNGYTF. As DNA, the CDR3 is TGTGCCAGCAGCTTATTAGGGGGCAATGGCTACACCTTC.

Note on this clone: The sample carries other DNA sequences with the same CDR3. The chain joins TRBV2 to TRBJ1-3, with D possibly being TRBD1 (5 bases). Trimming took off 1 base at V and 0 bases at J, with 10 bases between the two ends. CDR1 is SNHLY, CDR2 FYNNEI, per germline. CDR3 length equals 16 residues. As DNA, the CDR3 is TGTGCCAGCAGTGAAGGACAGTCAGGCTCTGGAAACACCATATATTTT. It codes for CASSEGQSGSGNTIYF. Together with reference TRBV2 and TRBJ1-3, the CDR3 gives the full variable domain: EPEVTQTPSHQVTQMGQEVILRCVPISNHLYFYWYRQILGQKVEFLVSFYNNEISEKSEIFDDQFSVERPDGSNFTLKIRSTKLEDSAMYFCASSEGQSGSGNTIYFGEGSWLTVV.

The chain combines TRBV7-3 with TRBJ2-5; D not resolved. With 2 bases removed from V and 2 bases from J, the gap between germline ends came to 6 bases. This CDR3 region has 13 residues. The V gene's germline CDR1 is SGHTA and CDR2 FQGTGA. CDR3 sequence: CASSLYRQETQYF. CDR3 DNA: TGTGCCAGCAGCTTATACAGACAAGAGACCCAGTACTTC.

This clone was seen a single time. The genes are TRBV4-3 and TRBJ2-2; D perhaps matches TRBD2 (6 bases). The CDR3 is 18 amino acids. The germline V gene has CDR1 LGHNA and CDR2 YSLEER. V shed 0 bases and J shed 3 bases, with 17 bases lying between them. The CDR3 loop is CASSQERIFAGYTGELFF. Here the CDR3 DNA reads TGCGCCAGCAGCCAAGAGAGGATATTTGCGGGGTACACCGGGGAGCTGTTTTTT.

The CDR3 nucleotides are TGTGCCAGCAGACGACCGGGACATACCAGTAACGCTGAAGCTTTCTTT. This encodes CASRRPGHTSNAEAFF. The chain recombines TRBV6-6 with TRBJ1-1; possibly TRBD1 for D (6 bases). CDR1 and CDR2 from the germline V gene are MNHNY and SVGAGI (reference sequence). The CDR3 runs 16 residues. V gave up 6 bases and J gave up 6 bases, with 23 bases separating them.

The chain has TRBV29-1 and TRBJ1-2, with D perhaps TRBD1 (5 bases). The V gene lost 0 bases and the J gene lost 5 bases, with 13 bases spanning the gap. Germline assignment: CDR1 SQVTM and CDR2 ANQGSEA. This CDR3 spans 14 amino acids. CDR3 amino acids: CSVEDLEGKYGYTF. CDR3 nucleotide sequence: TGCAGCGTTGAAGATCTCGAGGGGAAATATGGCTACACCTTC.

The chain employs TRBV7-3 and TRBJ1-2; no clear D gene. Trimming pared 8 bases from V and 4 bases from J, leaving 17 bases between. This CDR3 region has 14 residues. Germline V CDR1 and CDR2: SGHTA, FQGTGA. This chain's CDR3 is CASSGSGFLYGYTF. The CDR3 nucleotides read TGTGCCAGCTCTGGTTCGGGCTTTCTCTATGGCTACACCTTC.

This chain uses TRBV7-2 with TRBJ1-1; D is undetermined. Per germline, CDR1 SGHTA and CDR2 FQGNSA. The CDR3 is 11 residues long. The germline V and J ends were trimmed by 5 bases and 9 bases, with 10 bases remaining between them. CDR3 in amino acids: CASSESRKAFF. CDR3 nucleotide sequence: TGTGCCAGCAGCGAGAGCAGGAAAGCTTTCTTT. The full variable domain, rest sourced from reference TRBV7-2 and TRBJ1-1, is GAGVSQSPSNKVTEKGKDVELRCDPISGHTALYWYRQSLGQGLEFLIYFQGNSAPDKSGLPSDRFSAERTGGSVSTLTIQRTQQEDSAVYLCASSESRKAFFGQGTRLTVV.

V and J are TRBV12-3 or TRBV12-4 and TRBJ1-1; no firm D call. The CDR3 length is 12 residues. Between the trimmed V and J ends, which lost 3 bases and 2 bases, there was a span of 4 bases. The CDR3 DNA is TGTGCCAGCAGTTTGAGAAACACTGAAGCTTTCTTT. Translating it yields CASSLRNTEAFF.

The rearrangement uses TRBV7-9 and TRBJ1-2, with D possibly being TRBD1 (6 bases). The CDR3 sequence is 14 residues long. CDR1 and CDR2 from the germline V gene are SEHNR and FQNEAQ (reference sequence). Trimming left V 4 bases short and J 5 bases short, with 14 bases between. This chain's CDR3 is CASSYSGGLYGYTF. In DNA, the CDR3 is TGTGCCAGCAGCTACTCCGGGGGGCTATATGGCTACACCTTC.

Of note for this clone: A junction boundary mismatches the germline segment, possibly from a read error. The rearrangement joins TRBV29-1 to TRBJ1-2; possible D gene TRBD1, 5 bases. The CDR3 runs 12 residues. Germline V gene data show CDR1 as SQVTM and CDR2 as ANQGSEA. This CDR3 reads CSSSRVNDGYTF. The CDR3 nucleotides are TGCAGCTCGAGCAGGGTTAACGATGGCTACACCTTC. Combining the CDR3 with reference TRBV29-1 and TRBJ1-2 gives the whole variable domain SAVISQKPSRDICQRGTSLTIQCQVDSQVTMMFWYRQQPGQSLTLIATANQGSEATYESGFVIDKFPISRPNLTFSTLTVSNMSPEDSSIYLCSSSRVNDGYTFGSGTRLTVV.